Described below is a single TCR beta chain sequence and its context. TCRdb re-called the PCR reads with MiXCR, one entry per CDR3 protein. Of about half a million distinct CDR3 sequences in the sample, 20% to 25% were seen once. The sample belongs to a study of molecular identifiers for immune sequencing clone quantification. This CDR3 comprises 13 residues. Trimming removed 6 bases from V and 7 bases from J, with 12 bases in between. Germline V gene sequence: CDR1 MDHEN, CDR2 SYDVKM. This clonotype was obtained from a human donor in good health. Some libraries in this study had Jurkat cell RNA spiked in. The chain employs TRBV28 and TRBJ1-4, with D hard to call. Sample: naive CD8+ T cells from blood, with Jurkat cell RNA spiked in. Subset here: FACS-sorted CD8+CD4-CCR7+CD45RA+ naive T cells. In nucleotides, the CDR3 is TGTGCCAGCAGCCTTGACACGCTTGAAAAACTGTTTTTT. Translating gives CASSLDTLEKLFF.